The present entry profiles one T cell receptor (beta chain) with its context. Its antigen is currently unknown. This record belongs to a study of radiotherapy plus CTLA-4 blockade in lung cancer. Study as a whole: There were objective responses in around 18% of patients, and roughly 32% had disease control. Overall study results and limits: Dynamics of early blood T cell clones, together with interferon-beta, were reportedly the best predictors of response. Clones of tumor-derived TCRs expanded in blood after radiotherapy plus ipilimumab.

The CDR3 length is 15 residues. The V and J ends lost 1 base and 1 base respectively, with 7 bases between them. The germline CDR1 and CDR2 sequences are KGHSY and FQNENV. Sequencing used immunoSEQ multiplex PCR; TCRdb keeps in-frame clones, though not all of them. The sample includes approximately 50,000 clones, roughly four fifths seen only once; the top ten take around 6.6%. This chain joins TRBV16 and TRBJ2-2, with D perhaps TRBD1 (5 bases). This clonotype was obtained from a human donor with non-small cell lung cancer whose response to radiotherapy plus ipilimumab could not be evaluated. Sequencing was performed on peripheral blood, taken from a patient treated with radiotherapy plus ipilimumab. The CDR3 region is CASSQFTGNTGELFF. Written as DNA, the CDR3 is TGTGCCAGCAGCCAATTCACAGGGAACACCGGGGAGCTGTTTTTT.